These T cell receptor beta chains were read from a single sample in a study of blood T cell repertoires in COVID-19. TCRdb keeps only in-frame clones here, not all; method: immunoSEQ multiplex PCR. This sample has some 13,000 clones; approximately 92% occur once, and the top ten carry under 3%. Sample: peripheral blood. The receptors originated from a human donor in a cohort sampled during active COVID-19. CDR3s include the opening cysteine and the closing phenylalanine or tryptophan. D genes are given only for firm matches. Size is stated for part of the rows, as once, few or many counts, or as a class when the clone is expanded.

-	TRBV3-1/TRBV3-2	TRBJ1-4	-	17	TGTGCCAGCAGCCAAGATGTTCGGGGGGCGGCGAGTGAAAAACTGTTTTTT	CASSQDVRGAASEKLFF
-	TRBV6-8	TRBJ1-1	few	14	TGTGCCAGCAGTTACCAGGGGATGAGCACTGAAGCTTTCTTT	CASSYQGMSTEAFF
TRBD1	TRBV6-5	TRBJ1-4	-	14	TGTGCCAGCATGGCCCCAGGGGGCGGGGAAAAACTGTTTTTT	CASMAPGGGEKLFF
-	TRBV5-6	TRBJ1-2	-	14	TGTGCCAGCAGCTTGCAGCGGACTAACTATGGCTACACCTTC	CASSLQRTNYGYTF
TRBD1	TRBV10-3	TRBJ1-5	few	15	TGTGCCATCAGCTCGGCAGGGGGTGGCAATCAGCCCCAGCATTTT	CAISSAGGGNQPQHF
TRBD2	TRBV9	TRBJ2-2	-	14	TGTGCCAGCAGCGAGTCTAGCGGGACCGGGGAGCTGTTTTTT	CASSESSGTGELFF
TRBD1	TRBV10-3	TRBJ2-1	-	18	TGTGCCACCGAAGGGGCTGACAGGGTTTCCTACTCCTACAATGAGCAGTTCTTC	CATEGADRVSYSYNEQFF
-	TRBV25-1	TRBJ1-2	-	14	TGTGCCAGCAGTGAAAATCGAGTAAACTATGGCTACACCTTC	CASSENRVNYGYTF
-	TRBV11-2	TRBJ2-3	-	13	TGTGCCAGCAGCTTAGATCAGGGAGATACGCAGTATTTT	CASSLDQGDTQYF
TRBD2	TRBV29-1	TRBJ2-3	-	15	TGCAGCGTTGATCGGGCTAGCGGGAGCGGTAGTACGCAGTATTTT	CSVDRASGSGSTQYF
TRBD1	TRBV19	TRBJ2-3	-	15	TGTGCCAGTAGCCACCGGGACAGCCGCACAGATACGCAGTATTTT	CASSHRDSRTDTQYF
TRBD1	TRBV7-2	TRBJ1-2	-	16	TGTGCCAGCAGCTCCCAAAGGGACAGCCTGGCTAATGGCTACACCTTC	CASSSQRDSLANGYTF
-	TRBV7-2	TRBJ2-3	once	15	TGTGCCAGCAGATTACGCCAGGGTGCCACAGATACGCAGTATTTT	CASRLRQGATDTQYF